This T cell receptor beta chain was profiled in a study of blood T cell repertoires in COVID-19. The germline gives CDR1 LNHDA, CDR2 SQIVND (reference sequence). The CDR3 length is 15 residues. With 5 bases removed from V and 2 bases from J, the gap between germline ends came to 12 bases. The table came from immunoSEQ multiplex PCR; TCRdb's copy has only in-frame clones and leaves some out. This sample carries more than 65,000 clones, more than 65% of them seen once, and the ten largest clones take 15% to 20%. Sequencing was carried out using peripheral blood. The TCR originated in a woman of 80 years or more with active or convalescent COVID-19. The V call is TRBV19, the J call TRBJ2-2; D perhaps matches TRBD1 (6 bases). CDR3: CASSVTGENTGELFF. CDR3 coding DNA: TGTGCCAGTAGTGTGACAGGTGAAAACACCGGGGAGCTGTTTTTT. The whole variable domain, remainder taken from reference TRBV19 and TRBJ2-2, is DGGITQSPKYLFRKEGQNVTLSCEQNLNHDAMYWYRQDPGQGLRLIYYSQIVNDFQKGDIAEGYSVSREKKESFPLTVTSAQKNPTAFYLCASSVTGENTGELFFGEGSRLTVL.